This T cell receptor beta chain is drawn from a study of cytotoxic CD8 clonotypes in ibrutinib-treated CLL. Study-level information: Response samples came after a median roughly twelve months of treatment, range 6 to 36.

The study, taken as a whole, reports: Few clonotypes were public, and these shrank or held steady under treatment. Clonality grew at ibrutinib response; at progression, it decreased back toward baseline.

For this clone: Its specificity is unknown.

The table came from immunoSEQ multiplex PCR; TCRdb's copy has only in-frame clones and leaves some out. The data contain some 130,000 clones, roughly 85% of them singletons. V lost 8 bases and J 3 bases, leaving 14 bases between the germline ends. This CDR3 has 14 residues. CDR1 and CDR2 from the germline V gene are SNHLY and FYNNEI. V gene TRBV2 combines with J gene TRBJ2-1; D tentatively fits TRBD1 or TRBD2 (7 bases each). The starting material was PBMCs, obtained after 24 months of ibrutinib treatment. The TCR sequence derives from a human donor with chronic lymphocytic leukemia. The CDR3 DNA reads as TGTGCCAGCGAGGAGCGGGACAGCTACAATGAGCAGTTCTTC. As protein: CASEERDSYNEQFF. The full variable domain, its missing parts supplied by reference TRBV2 and TRBJ2-1, is EPEVTQTPSHQVTQMGQEVILRCVPISNHLYFYWYRQILGQKVEFLVSFYNNEISEKSEIFDDQFSVERPDGSNFTLKIRSTKLEDSAMYFCASEERDSYNEQFFGPGTRLTVL.